The clone carrying this T cell receptor (beta chain) was observed a few times. Original handling: Amplification of reference gene primers provided the estimated nucleated cell counts. Data came from immunoSEQ multiplex PCR; TCRdb stores just in-frame clones and leaves some out. Clonal size and the V and J genes are those of that table, whereas D and trimming came from the DNA. The sample carries 120,000 or so clones, over 75% recorded once. The data were taken from a study of blood T cell repertoires in COVID-19. The CDR3 spans 12 residues. The V and J ends lost 7 bases and 5 bases respectively, with 9 bases between them. Germline V gene data show CDR1 as SNHLY and CDR2 as FYNNEI.

V is TRBV2 and J is TRBJ1-5, with D unclear. The source of this sequence is a woman of 80 years or more with acute or convalescent COVID-19. The material sequenced was peripheral blood. This CDR3 reads CASKVLYQPQHF. The DNA for the CDR3 is TGTGCCAGCAAAGTTCTATATCAGCCCCAGCATTTT.